This T cell receptor beta chain originates from a study of cytotoxic CD8 clonotypes in ibrutinib-treated CLL. Study as a whole: Samples yielded averages of hundreds of thousands of productive templates and almost 95,000 productive rearrangements.

Assay used: immunoSEQ multiplex PCR; TCRdb lists only in-frame clones, some missing. The sample lists over 250,000 clones; around 77% were seen once. This clone was picked up one time. Its antigen is as yet unknown. V was clipped by 2 bases and J by 4 bases; unmatched bases: 3. Germline-derived CDR1 and CDR2 are SGHDT and YYEEEE. This CDR3 has 15 residues. Cryopreserved PBMCs were the source of around 2 micrograms of genomic DNA, which went to TCR beta libraries. The study, taken as a whole, reports: The public clonotypes identified were infrequent and showed contraction or stability on treatment. Elevated clonality accompanied ibrutinib response, with a return toward baseline values at progression.

The material was PBMCs, obtained at disease progression, from a patient treated with ibrutinib. This chain connects TRBV5-6 to TRBJ2-3, with 11 bases aligning to TRBD2. The clonotype originates from a human donor with chronic lymphocytic leukemia. In nucleotides, the CDR3 is TGTGCCAGCAGCTTTAGCGGGGGGGCGGCAGATACGCAGTATTTT. This translates into CASSFSGGAADTQYF.